This T cell receptor beta chain was sequenced during a study of T-cell reconstitution after alpha-beta-depleted transplantation in children. Unique molecular identifiers were used in preparing the TCRbeta library. TCRdb redid the calling of the PCR reads with MiXCR, one entry per CDR3 protein. The data show 360,000 or so distinct CDR3 sequences, roughly 20% seen once. CDR3 length equals 14 residues. Per germline, CDR1 MNHEY and CDR2 SVGEGT. The V and J ends lost 2 bases and 7 bases respectively, with 12 bases between them. The clonotype originates from a human donor who donated a stem cell graft to a child with acute myeloid leukemia. V gene TRBV6-2 or TRBV6-3 combines with J gene TRBJ2-1; either TRBD1 or TRBD2 may supply D (5 bases each). The sample was PBMCs from the stem cell graft donor, taken from the stem cell graft. The CDR3 sequence: CASSYGGLRNEQFF. CDR3 DNA: TGTGCCAGCAGTTACGGGGGTCTGAGGAATGAGCAGTTCTTC.